The 18 T cell receptor beta chains reported below all come from one sample, sequenced in a study of blood T cell repertoires in COVID-19. Assay used: immunoSEQ multiplex PCR; TCRdb lists only in-frame clones, some missing. The data hold over 200,000 clones, with 70% to 90% observed a single time. The sequencing sample was made of peripheral blood. These receptors originate from a woman in her 50s with active or convalescent COVID-19.

V and J are TRBV6-1 and TRBJ2-7, with D perhaps matching TRBD1 (6 bases). Per the germline V gene, CDR1 is MNHNS and CDR2 is SASEGT. CDR3 length: 16 residues. V was shortened by 2 bases and J by 3 bases, with 17 bases between the two germline ends. The DNA of the CDR3 is TGTGCCAGCAGTGAAAGAAATGGACAGAGAGACTACGAGCAGTACTTC. The encoded protein is CASSERNGQRDYEQYF.

The chain employs TRBV6-6 and TRBJ2-1; 16 nucleotides agree with TRBD2. The CDR3 totals 16 residues. Unmatched junction bases numbered 4, after V lost 7 bases and J lost 4 bases. CDR1 is MNHNY, CDR2 SVGAGI, per germline (reference sequence). CDR3 bases: TGTGCCAGCACTGGGACTAGCGGGAGGGGTTACAATGAGCAGTTCTTC. Translated: CASTGTSGRGYNEQFF.

In its sample, this clone was seen a few times. The rearrangement joins TRBV9 to TRBJ2-1; 9 bases match TRBD2. The junction had 6 bases not matched to a gene; V was cut back by 0 bases and J by 5 bases. Germline values: CDR1 SGDLS, CDR2 YYNGEE. CDR3 length equals 16 residues. CDR3 sequence reads: CASSVEGAGGHNEQFF. In DNA, the CDR3 is TGTGCCAGCAGCGTAGAGGGAGCGGGAGGCCACAATGAGCAGTTCTTC.

CDR3 in DNA: TGTGCCAGCAGTGAAGGGGCAGCTTATAGCAATCAGCCCCAGCATTTT. Translation gives CASSEGAAYSNQPQHF. The V call is TRBV6-1, the J call TRBJ1-5; D is uncertain. The germline V gene has CDR1 MNHNS and CDR2 SASEGT. Trimming left V 1 base short and J 0 bases short, with 10 bases between. The CDR3 has 16 amino acids.

The chain joins TRBV6-5 to TRBJ1-1; 9 nucleotides agree with TRBD1. The ends lost 6 bases at V and 3 bases at J; junction bases unmatched: 2. From germline, CDR1 is MNHEY and CDR2 SVGAGI. There are 13 residues in the CDR3. CDR3 sequence: CASRGQGYTEAFF. CDR3 sequence (DNA): TGTGCCAGCAGAGGACAGGGGTACACTGAAGCTTTCTTT.

CDR3 in DNA: TGTGCCAGCAGCTTAACCGGACAGGGGGGAAACACCATATATTTT. Translated: CASSLTGQGGNTIYF. The chain carries TRBV7-3 and TRBJ1-3; TRBD1 aligns across 9 bases. Germline-derived CDR1 and CDR2 are SGHTA and FQGTGA. The CDR3 is made up of 15 amino acids. J lost 4 bases, V lost 0 bases, and 1 base had no gene match.

The chain couples TRBV4-1 to TRBJ1-2, with TRBD1 matching over 9 bases. CDR1 is MGHRA, CDR2 YSYEKL, per germline. V lost 3 bases to trimming and J lost 8 bases; unmatched junction nucleotides: 7. This CDR3 contains 14 residues. CDR3 in amino acids: CASSHRDRDGGYTF. For the CDR3, the DNA is TGCGCCAGCAGCCACCGGGACAGGGACGGGGGCTACACCTTC.

V and J are TRBV19 and TRBJ1-4; possible D gene TRBD1, 6 bases. The CDR3 has 20 residues. CDR1 LNHDA and CDR2 SQIVND come from the germline V gene (reference sequence). With 4 bases removed from V and 0 bases from J, the gap between germline ends came to 24 bases. The CDR3 nucleotides read TGTGCCAGTAGTAAGGGGGTGCGGGCTAGAGTTTGGGCAACTAATGAAAAACTGTTTTTT. It yields the protein CASSKGVRARVWATNEKLFF. Full variable domain (rest looked up from reference TRBV19 and TRBJ1-4): DGGITQSPKYLFRKEGQNVTLSCEQNLNHDAMYWYRQDPGQGLRLIYYSQIVNDFQKGDIAEGYSVSREKKESFPLTVTSAQKNPTAFYLCASSKGVRARVWATNEKLFFGSGTQLSVL.

V is TRBV28 and J is TRBJ2-1, with 7 bases aligning to TRBD1. V trimming: 8 bases; J trimming: 10 bases; junction bases outside the gene matches: 11. The CDR3 is made up of 13 amino acids. CDR1 and CDR2 from the germline V gene are MDHEN and SYDVKM. In nucleotides, the CDR3 is TGTGCCAGCCTCAACAGGGGACGAGACGAGCAGTTCTTC. Translating gives CASLNRGRDEQFF.

V is TRBV6-5 and J is TRBJ1-4, with D unresolved. CDR1 is MNHEY and CDR2 is SVGAGI in the germline V gene. V lost 2 bases and J 3 bases, leaving 7 bases between the germline ends. The CDR3 spans 14 residues. Here the CDR3 reads CASSYEGSNEKLFF. The CDR3 DNA is TGTGCCAGCAGTTACGAGGGCTCTAATGAAAAACTGTTTTTT.

The chain uses TRBV6-6 and TRBJ1-6; a possible D gene is TRBD1 (5 bases). V lost 7 bases to trimming and J lost 3 bases, with 13 bases between them. CDR1 is MNHNY and CDR2 is SVGAGI in the germline V gene (reference sequence). CDR3 length: 15 amino acids. CDR3 sequence (DNA): TGTGCCAGCACCGAAGGCCAGGGCTATAATTCACCCCTCCACTTT. Translation gives CASTEGQGYNSPLHF.

The chain links TRBV21-1 to TRBJ1-3; TRBD1, the table's D call, lacks a check against the DNA. TRBV21-1 is a pseudogene segment. CDR3 length equals 18 residues. The CDR3 sequence: CASSQGQGTLPSGNTIYF. CDR3 bases: TGTGCCAGCAGCCAAGGACAGGGGACACTACCTTCTGGAAACACCATATATTTT.

As DNA, the CDR3 is TGTGCCAGCAGCACCCGAGGGTTAAACACCATATATTTT. This gives the protein CASSTRGLNTIYF. The chain recombines TRBV3-1 (or the pseudogene TRBV3-2) with TRBJ1-3, with D uncertain. The CDR3 runs to 13 residues. V was shortened by 5 bases and J by 6 bases, with 11 bases between the two germline ends. Germline lookup yields CDR1 LGHDT and CDR2 YNNKEL (reference sequence).

This chain uses TRBV13 with TRBJ2-1, with 9 bases that match TRBD2. The CDR3 runs 17 residues. Germline CDR1 PRHDT, CDR2 FYEKMQ (reference sequence). The ends lost 5 bases at V and 6 bases at J; junction bases unmatched: 14. The CDR3 spells CASSQWAAGLALNEQFF. CDR3 DNA: TGTGCCAGCAGCCAATGGGCGGCGGGACTAGCTCTCAATGAGCAGTTCTTC.

CDR3 loop: CASSPGTSGRGPGANVLTF. CDR3 DNA sequence: TGTGCCAGCAGCCCCGGGACTAGCGGGAGGGGTCCTGGGGCCAACGTCCTGACTTTC. The chain employs TRBV4-2 and TRBJ2-6, with 16 bases lining up with TRBD2. There are 19 residues in the CDR3. With V trimmed by 4 bases and J by 2 bases, 5 bases remained unmatched. Germline CDR1 and CDR2: LGHNA and YNFKEQ.

CDR3 protein: CASGREMDNEQFF. In nucleotides, the CDR3 is TGTGCCAGCGGACGGGAGATGGACAATGAGCAGTTCTTC. The chain combines TRBV2 with TRBJ2-1, with a weak D call TRBD2 (6 bases). V lost 8 bases and J lost 5, with 13 bases in between. Per the germline V gene, CDR1 is SNHLY and CDR2 is FYNNEI. The CDR3 spans 13 residues.

The chain links TRBV7-2 to TRBJ2-5, with no clear D. V lost 3 bases and J lost 1, with 6 bases in between. Looked up from germline, CDR1 is SGHTA and CDR2 is FQGNSA. This CDR3 is built from 13 residues. The CDR3 sequence is CASSLSFQETQYF. CDR3 bases: TGTGCCAGCAGCTTGAGCTTCCAAGAGACCCAGTACTTC.

The genes are TRBV28 and TRBJ2-7; 11 bases match TRBD2. V shed 5 bases and J 3 bases; nucleotides not matched to a gene: 6. This CDR3 has 15 amino acids. The germline CDR1 and CDR2 sequences are MDHEN and SYDVKM. CDR3 nucleotide sequence: TGTGCCAGCAGTGTCGGGGGACTAGCGGACTACGAGCAGTACTTC. Translating gives CASSVGGLADYEQYF.